One sample yielded the 24 T cell receptor beta chains listed below, sequenced in a study of T-cell reconstitution after alpha-beta-depleted transplantation in children. Library preparation (for TCRbeta) was performed with unique molecular identifiers. TCRdb processed the PCR reads anew with MiXCR; each CDR3 protein has one entry. The data contain roughly 200,000 distinct CDR3 sequences, roughly 7.5% of them singletons. The sample in question was PBMCs from the stem cell graft donor, obtained from the stem cell graft. The receptor source for this set is a human donor who donated a stem cell graft to a child with Wiskott-Aldrich syndrome.

In this sample, this clonotype turned up many times. V usage is TRBV4-3 and J usage is TRBJ1-5, with a tentative D call TRBD1 (5 bases). V lost 4 bases and J 2 bases, leaving 9 bases between the germline ends. The CDR3 totals 14 residues. Germline V CDR1 and CDR2: LGHNA, YSLEER. CDR3 amino acids: CASSPTGGNQPQHF. CDR3 nucleotide sequence: TGCGCCAGCAGCCCCACGGGGGGCAATCAGCCCCAGCATTTT.

This clonotype was seen ten or more times. The V and J genes are TRBV5-1 and TRBJ2-3; maybe TRBD2 (6 bases). V shed 1 base and J shed 2 bases, with 11 bases lying between them. The CDR3 loop spans 15 amino acids. Per germline, CDR1 SGHRS and CDR2 YFSETQ. The CDR3 DNA is TGCGCCAGCAGCTTGCTCGGGAGAGCCACAGATACGCAGTATTTT. Translating it yields CASSLLGRATDTQYF.

This clonotype was seen repeatedly, ten times or more. The genes are TRBV12-3 or TRBV12-4 and TRBJ2-1, with unresolved D. The germline V and J ends were trimmed by 7 bases and 0 bases, with 7 bases remaining between them. The CDR3 sequence is 13 residues long. In nucleotides, the CDR3 is TGTGCCAGCACGCGAATCTCCTACAATGAGCAGTTCTTC. Amino acids: CASTRISYNEQFF.

This clonotype was seen ten or more times. The V and J genes are TRBV4-3 and TRBJ2-7; 8 bases are shared with TRBD1. V shed 4 bases, J shed 0 bases, and the junction held 11 bases outside the gene matches. Germline V lookup: CDR1 LGHNA, CDR2 YSLEER. The CDR3 loop spans 17 amino acids. CDR3 DNA: TGCGCCAGCAGCCGACATCAGGGACAGGCGAGCTCCTACGAGCAGTACTTC. It translates to CASSRHQGQASSYEQYF.

This clonotype was detected only a few times. The chain carries TRBV14 and TRBJ2-5, with D hard to call. CDR3 length: 17 amino acids. The V and J ends lost 2 bases and 2 bases respectively, with 18 bases between them. Looked up from germline, CDR1 is SGHDN and CDR2 is FVKESK. CDR3 nucleotide sequence: TGTGCCAGCAGCCAACGGCTGGAGATAGGCAGTCAAGAGACCCAGTACTTC. Its translation is CASSQRLEIGSQETQYF.

The sample holds many counts of this clonotype. The chain carries TRBV2 and TRBJ2-7, with 12 positions matching TRBD2. The CDR3 has 15 amino acids. With V trimmed by 4 bases and J by 0 bases, 1 base remained unmatched. Germline V gene sequence: CDR1 SNHLY, CDR2 FYNNEI. For the CDR3, the DNA is TGTGCCAGCAGTGGACTAGCGGGGGTCTCCTACGAGCAGTACTTC. Encoded protein: CASSGLAGVSYEQYF.

With regard to this clonotype: A much larger clone is a single base away; this may be a read error. The rearrangement links TRBV25-1 to TRBJ2-2; possible D gene TRBD2, 7 bases. Per the germline V gene, CDR1 is MGHDK and CDR2 is SYGVNS. The germline V and J ends were trimmed by 6 bases and 6 bases, with 11 bases remaining between them. CDR3 length: 13 amino acids. CDR3 nucleotide sequence: TGTGCCAGCAGACAAGGGGGGGCCGGGGAGCTGTTTTTT. It yields the protein CASRQGGAGELFF.

Concerning this clonotype itself: This sequence may be a read error, since a much larger clone differs from it by one base. The rearrangement uses TRBV12-3 or TRBV12-4 and TRBJ2-7; D is unclear. The CDR3 totals 12 residues. CDR3 sequence reads: CASSPRTYEQNF. As DNA, the CDR3 is TGTGCCAGCAGCCCCCGGACCTACGAGCAGAACTTC.

This clonotype was found a few times. The chain combines TRBV7-9 with TRBJ2-5, with a tentative D call TRBD2 (6 bases). The CDR3 sequence is 14 residues long. V was clipped by 4 bases and J by 5 bases, with 14 bases between them. Germline V lookup: CDR1 SEHNR, CDR2 FQNEAQ (reference sequence). CDR3 bases: TGTGCCAGCAGCTCAGGACTACATGGGGAGACCCAGTACTTC. Amino acid sequence: CASSSGLHGETQYF.

This clonotype was recorded many times. The chain couples TRBV25-1 to TRBJ2-3, with 7 bases that match TRBD1. Germline trimming cut 3 bases from V and 4 bases from J; bases unmatched to any gene: 10. From germline, CDR1 is MGHDK and CDR2 SYGVNS. The CDR3 totals 16 residues. The CDR3 here is CASSDQGEISADTQYF. The CDR3 region has the DNA TGTGCCAGCAGTGACCAGGGGGAAATTTCTGCAGATACGCAGTATTTT.

Only one count was recorded for this clonotype. The rearrangement joins TRBV5-8 to TRBJ1-2; the D gene is possibly TRBD1 (5 bases). The germline V gene has CDR1 SGHTS and CDR2 YDEGEE. The CDR3 consists of 13 residues. V was clipped by 8 bases and J by 3 bases, with 14 bases between them. The chain's CDR3 is CARGPGGYYGYTF. The CDR3 DNA follows: TGTGCCAGGGGCCCTGGGGGTTACTATGGCTACACCTTC. The variable domain in full, with the rest retrieved from reference TRBV5-8 and TRBJ1-2, is EAGVTQSPTHLIKTRGQQATLRCSPISGHTSVYWYQQALGLGLQFLLWYDEGEERNRGNFPPRFSGRQFPNYSSELNVNALELEDSALYLCARGPGGYYGYTFGSGTRLTVV.

This clonotype has only a few counts. The genes are TRBV5-1 and TRBJ1-2, with D perhaps TRBD1 (5 bases). The CDR3 consists of 15 residues. Germline V gene data show CDR1 as SGHRS and CDR2 as YFSETQ. Trimming left V 4 bases short and J 5 bases short, with 18 bases between. CDR3 DNA: TGCGCCAGCAGCGGTGGGAAGGGCCGGGGGTATGGCTACACCTTC. Residues: CASSGGKGRGYGYTF. The full variable domain, rest sourced from reference TRBV5-1 and TRBJ1-2, is KAGVTQTPRYLIKTRGQQVTLSCSPISGHRSVSWYQQTPGQGLQFLFEYFSETQRNKGNFPGRFSGRQFSNSRSEMNVSTLELGDSALYLCASSGGKGRGYGYTFGSGTRLTVV.

This chain links TRBV2 with TRBJ1-2, with no clear D. With 10 bases removed from V and 0 bases from J, the gap between germline ends came to 18 bases. Germline values: CDR1 SNHLY, CDR2 FYNNEI. The CDR3 consists of 15 residues. The CDR3 loop reads CANPREAGTNYGYTF. CDR3 in DNA: TGTGCCAACCCGAGGGAGGCGGGAACTAACTATGGCTACACCTTC.

Many counts were recorded for this clonotype. V and J are TRBV6-1 and TRBJ2-7; TRBD1 aligns across 11 bases. CDR1 is MNHNS, CDR2 SASEGT, per germline. The CDR3 is 15 amino acids. V was clipped by 7 bases and J by 4 bases; unmatched bases: 9. The CDR3 spells CASTAPGQGVYEQYF. The CDR3 DNA reads TGTGCCAGCACTGCCCCGGGACAGGGGGTTTACGAGCAGTACTTC.

This clonotype was seen ten or more times. This chain uses TRBV12-3 or TRBV12-4 with TRBJ2-1; D is ambiguous. The CDR3 runs 12 residues. With 6 bases removed from V and 7 bases from J, the gap between germline ends came to 10 bases. The CDR3 DNA sequence: TGTGCCAGCAGCCCCAGCCTTAATGAGCAGTTCTTC. This gives the protein CASSPSLNEQFF.

J is TRBJ2-3 and V is TRBV12-3 or TRBV12-4; TRBD1 might be the D (6 bases). This CDR3 has 17 amino acids. Trimming took 2 bases from V and 3 from J, leaving 18 bases between them. As DNA, the CDR3 is TGTGCCAGCAGTTTATATTTGGGGGCCGCGGGTACAGATACGCAGTATTTT. Amino acid sequence: CASSLYLGAAGTDTQYF.

At least ten counts were recorded for this clonotype. The V call is TRBV4-2, the J call TRBJ2-3; TRBD1 agrees at 7 bases. The CDR3 runs to 16 residues. J was trimmed by 1 base and V by 4 bases; bases with no gene match: 8. The germline gives CDR1 LGHNA, CDR2 YNFKEQ. CDR3 DNA sequence: TGTGCCAGCAGCCGGGAAAGGACAGGAGGCACAGATACGCAGTATTTT. Translated, it gives CASSRERTGGTDTQYF.

The sample holds many counts of this clonotype. The chain carries TRBV18 and TRBJ2-3; D gene ambiguous. CDR1 and CDR2 from the germline V gene are KGHSH and LQKENI. This CDR3 contains 15 residues. V gave up 0 bases and J gave up 2 bases, with 9 bases separating them. CDR3 protein: CASSPPSTSTDTQYF. As DNA, the CDR3 is TGTGCCAGCTCACCACCTAGCACATCCACAGATACGCAGTATTTT.

The chain employs TRBV5-5 and TRBJ2-1; D gene uncertain. The CDR3 runs 13 residues. CDR1 is SGHKS, CDR2 YYEKEE, per germline (reference sequence). V dropped 9 bases and J dropped 10 bases, with 20 bases sitting between them. CDR3 residues: CAIGLVAVTEQFF. The CDR3 coding sequence is TGTGCCATCGGCTTGGTCGCCGTTACGGAGCAGTTCTTC.

At least ten counts were recorded for this clonotype. V and J are TRBV12-3 or TRBV12-4 and TRBJ2-1; D ambiguous. The CDR3 extends over 14 amino acids. V lost 4 bases and J 2 bases, leaving 9 bases between the germline ends. The CDR3 DNA reads as TGTGCCAGCAGTTCCCCCCCAACCTACAATGAGCAGTTCTTC. Protein: CASSSPPTYNEQFF.

This clonotype was recorded many times. The chain has TRBV5-1 and TRBJ1-5, with D possibly being TRBD1 (5 bases). This CDR3 has 14 residues. The germline V gene encodes CDR1 SGHRS and CDR2 YFSETQ. The V and J ends lost 2 bases and 3 bases respectively, with 9 bases between them. The DNA of the CDR3 is TGCGCCAGCAGCTTTGGACACTCCAATCAGCCCCAGCATTTT. This translates into CASSFGHSNQPQHF.

In this sample, this clonotype turned up many times. This chain links TRBV12-3 or TRBV12-4 with TRBJ2-7, with D possibly called TRBD1 or TRBD2 (6 bases each). V lost 6 bases to trimming and J lost 2 bases, with 14 bases between them. This CDR3 comprises 14 residues. The chain's CDR3 is CASSRGGLAYEQYF. CDR3 coding DNA: TGTGCCAGCAGCCGAGGGGGGTTGGCCTACGAGCAGTACTTC.

The V gene is TRBV6-4, the J gene TRBJ2-7; D may be TRBD2 (5 bases). In germline, CDR1 is MRHNA, CDR2 SNTAGT. Trimming removed 6 bases from V and 1 base from J, with 13 bases in between. The CDR3 contains 14 residues. The DNA for the CDR3 is TGTGCCAGCAGCGAAATGTCGGGGTCCTACGAGCAGTACTTC. Amino acids: CASSEMSGSYEQYF.

This clonotype occurred many times. This chain links TRBV7-9 with TRBJ2-5; D is unresolved. The germline gives CDR1 SEHNR, CDR2 FQNEAQ (reference sequence). The CDR3 extends over 14 amino acids. With 5 bases removed from V and 0 bases from J, the gap between germline ends came to 10 bases. The CDR3 nucleotides read TGTGCCAGCAGCCCTTACAAGTACCAAGAGACCCAGTACTTC. The encoded protein is CASSPYKYQETQYF. The full variable domain, its missing parts supplied by reference TRBV7-9 and TRBJ2-5, is DTGVSQNPRHKITKRGQNVTFRCDPISEHNRLYWYRQTLGQGPEFLTYFQNEAQLEKSRLLSDRFSAERPKGSFSTLEIQRTEQGDSAMYLCASSPYKYQETQYFGPGTRLLVL.